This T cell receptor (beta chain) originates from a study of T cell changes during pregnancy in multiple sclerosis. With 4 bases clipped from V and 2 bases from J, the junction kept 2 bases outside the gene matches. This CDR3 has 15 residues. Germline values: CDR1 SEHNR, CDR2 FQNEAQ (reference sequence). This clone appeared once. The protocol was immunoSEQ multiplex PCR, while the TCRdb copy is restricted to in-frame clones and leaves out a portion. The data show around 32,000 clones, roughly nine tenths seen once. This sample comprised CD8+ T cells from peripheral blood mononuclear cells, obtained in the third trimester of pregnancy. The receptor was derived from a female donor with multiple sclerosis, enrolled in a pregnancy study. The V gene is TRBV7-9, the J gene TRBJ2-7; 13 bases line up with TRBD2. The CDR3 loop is CASSSGTSGAYEQYF. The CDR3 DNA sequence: TGTGCCAGCAGCTCGGGGACTAGCGGGGCCTACGAGCAGTACTTC. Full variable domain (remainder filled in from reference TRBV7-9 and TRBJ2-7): DTGVSQNPRHKITKRGQNVTFRCDPISEHNRLYWYRQTLGQGPEFLTYFQNEAQLEKSRLLSDRFSAERPKGSFSTLEIQRTEQGDSAMYLCASSSGTSGAYEQYFGPGTRLTVT.